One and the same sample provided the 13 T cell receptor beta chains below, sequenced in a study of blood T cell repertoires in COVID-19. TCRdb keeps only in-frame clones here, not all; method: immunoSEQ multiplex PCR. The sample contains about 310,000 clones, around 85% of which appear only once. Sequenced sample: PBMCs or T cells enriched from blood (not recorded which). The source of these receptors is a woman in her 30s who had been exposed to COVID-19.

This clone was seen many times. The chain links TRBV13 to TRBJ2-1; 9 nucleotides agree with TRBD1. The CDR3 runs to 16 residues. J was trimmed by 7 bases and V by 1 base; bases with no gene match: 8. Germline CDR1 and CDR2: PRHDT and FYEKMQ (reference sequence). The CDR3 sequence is CASSLAAGTGRNEQFF. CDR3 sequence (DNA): TGTGCCAGCAGCTTAGCCGCCGGGACAGGGAGGAATGAGCAGTTCTTC. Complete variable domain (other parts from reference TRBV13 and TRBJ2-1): AAGVIQSPRHLIKEKRETATLKCYPIPRHDTVYWYQQGPGQDPQFLISFYEKMQSDKGSIPDRFSAQQFSDYHSELNMSSLELGDSALYFCASSLAAGTGRNEQFFGPGTRLTVL.

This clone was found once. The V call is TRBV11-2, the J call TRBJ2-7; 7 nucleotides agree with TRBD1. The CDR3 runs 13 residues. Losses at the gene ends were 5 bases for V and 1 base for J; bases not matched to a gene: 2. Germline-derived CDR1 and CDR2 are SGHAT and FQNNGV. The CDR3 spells CASSRGQSYEQYF. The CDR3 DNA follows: TGTGCCAGCAGCCGGGGACAGTCCTACGAGCAGTACTTC.

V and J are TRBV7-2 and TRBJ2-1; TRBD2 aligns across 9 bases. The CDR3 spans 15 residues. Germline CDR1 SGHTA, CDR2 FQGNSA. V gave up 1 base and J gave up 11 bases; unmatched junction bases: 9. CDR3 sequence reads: CASSLGSGSGGKQFF. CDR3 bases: TGTGCCAGCAGCTTAGGATCGGGTAGCGGGGGTAAGCAGTTCTTC.

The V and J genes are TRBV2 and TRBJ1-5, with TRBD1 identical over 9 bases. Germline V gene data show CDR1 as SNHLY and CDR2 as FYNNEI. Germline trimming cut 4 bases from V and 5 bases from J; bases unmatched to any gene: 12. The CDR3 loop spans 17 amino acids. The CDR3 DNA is TGTGCCAGCAGTGTTGGGGGGTCGTGGGACAGGGATCAGCCCCAGCATTTT. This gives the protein CASSVGGSWDRDQPQHF.

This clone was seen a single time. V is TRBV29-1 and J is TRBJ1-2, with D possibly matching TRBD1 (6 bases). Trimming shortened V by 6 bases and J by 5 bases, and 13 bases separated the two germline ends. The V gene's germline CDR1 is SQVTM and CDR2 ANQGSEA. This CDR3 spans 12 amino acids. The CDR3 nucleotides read TGCAGCGTCGTACAGGGTTATTATGGCTACACCTTC. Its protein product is CSVVQGYYGYTF. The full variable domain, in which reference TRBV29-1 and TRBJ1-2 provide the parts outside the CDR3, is SAVISQKPSRDICQRGTSLTIQCQVDSQVTMMFWYRQQPGQSLTLIATANQGSEATYESGFVIDKFPISRPNLTFSTLTVSNMSPEDSSIYLCSVVQGYYGYTFGSGTRLTVV.

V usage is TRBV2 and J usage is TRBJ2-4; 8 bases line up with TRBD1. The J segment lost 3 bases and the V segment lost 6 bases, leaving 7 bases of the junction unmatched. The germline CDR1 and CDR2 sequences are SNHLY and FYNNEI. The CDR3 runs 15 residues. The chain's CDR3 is CASRLNTGGKNIQYF. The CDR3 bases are TGTGCCAGCAGGTTGAATACAGGGGGCAAAAACATTCAGTACTTC.

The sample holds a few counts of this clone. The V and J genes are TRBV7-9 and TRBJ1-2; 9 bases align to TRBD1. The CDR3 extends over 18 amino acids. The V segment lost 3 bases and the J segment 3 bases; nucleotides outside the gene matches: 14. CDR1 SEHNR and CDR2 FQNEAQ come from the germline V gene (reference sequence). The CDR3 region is CASSFTSGQGVPYYGYTF. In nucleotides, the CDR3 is TGTGCCAGCAGCTTCACCTCGGGACAGGGAGTTCCCTACTATGGCTACACCTTC.

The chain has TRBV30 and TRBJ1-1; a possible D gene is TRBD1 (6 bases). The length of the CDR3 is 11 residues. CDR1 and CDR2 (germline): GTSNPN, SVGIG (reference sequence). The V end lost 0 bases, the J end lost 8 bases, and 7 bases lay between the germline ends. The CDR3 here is CAWSVDREAFF. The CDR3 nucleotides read TGTGCCTGGAGTGTAGACAGGGAAGCTTTCTTT.

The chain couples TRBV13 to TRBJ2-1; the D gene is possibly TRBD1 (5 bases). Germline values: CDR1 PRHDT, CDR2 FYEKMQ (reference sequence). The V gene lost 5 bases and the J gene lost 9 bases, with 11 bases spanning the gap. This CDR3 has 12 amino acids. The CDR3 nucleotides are TGTGCCAGCAGCGTAACAGGAATTGAGCAGTTCTTC. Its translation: CASSVTGIEQFF.

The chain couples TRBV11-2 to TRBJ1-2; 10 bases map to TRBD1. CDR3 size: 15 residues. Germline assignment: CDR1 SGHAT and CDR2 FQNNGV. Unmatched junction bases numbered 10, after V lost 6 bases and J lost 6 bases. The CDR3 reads CASRLRSGTGDGYTF. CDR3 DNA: TGTGCCAGCAGACTAAGGTCGGGGACAGGGGATGGCTACACCTTC.

The CDR3 region has the DNA TGTGCCAGCAGCTTTACGAGGGGGCAATACACAGATACGCAGTATTTT. This gives the protein CASSFTRGQYTDTQYF. V and J are TRBV5-6 and TRBJ2-3; 7 bases are a match to TRBD1. CDR3 length: 16 amino acids. J gave up 2 bases and V 2 bases, and 8 bases lay outside the gene matches. The germline V gene has CDR1 SGHDT and CDR2 YYEEEE.

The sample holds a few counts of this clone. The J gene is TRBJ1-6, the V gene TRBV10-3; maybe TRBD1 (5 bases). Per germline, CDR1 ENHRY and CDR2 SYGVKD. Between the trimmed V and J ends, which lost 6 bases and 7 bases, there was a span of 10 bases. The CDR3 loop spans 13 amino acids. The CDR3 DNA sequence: TGTGCCATCAGGGGGACTGCAAATTCACCCCTCCACTTT. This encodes CAIRGTANSPLHF.

CDR3 coding DNA: TGTGCCAGTAGTATTGGGCCAGAGAACACTGAAGCTTTCTTT. This codes for CASSIGPENTEAFF. This chain links TRBV19 with TRBJ1-1; D is unresolved. Trimming removed 3 bases from V and 1 base from J, with 9 bases in between. The CDR3 extends over 14 amino acids. The germline V gene has CDR1 LNHDA and CDR2 SQIVND (reference sequence).